This record concerns one T cell receptor beta chain sequence. Its antigen is not known. TCRdb ran MiXCR on the reads and lists one entry per CDR3 protein. The sample yields around 440,000 distinct CDR3 sequences, approximately 11% seen once. Germline CDR1 is SNHLY and CDR2 is FYNNEI. This CDR3 is built from 15 residues. Trimming removed 7 bases from V and 6 bases from J; junction bases left unmatched: 14. These data are taken from a study of T cell repertoires in cytomegalovirus infection. Overall study results and limits: CMV-specific TCR beta clonotypes restricted by HLA-C were the ones dominating the ex vivo response.

The TCR comes from a human donor in good health (CMV status not recorded). Some clones in this sample may be carry-over from other donors' samples. The chain is built from TRBV2 and TRBJ1-1; 7 nucleotides line up with TRBD1. Sequences were obtained from PBMCs. CDR3 loop: CASTGGQGRRAEAFF. The CDR3 nucleotides are TGTGCCAGCACAGGGGGGCAGGGGAGGAGGGCTGAAGCTTTCTTT.